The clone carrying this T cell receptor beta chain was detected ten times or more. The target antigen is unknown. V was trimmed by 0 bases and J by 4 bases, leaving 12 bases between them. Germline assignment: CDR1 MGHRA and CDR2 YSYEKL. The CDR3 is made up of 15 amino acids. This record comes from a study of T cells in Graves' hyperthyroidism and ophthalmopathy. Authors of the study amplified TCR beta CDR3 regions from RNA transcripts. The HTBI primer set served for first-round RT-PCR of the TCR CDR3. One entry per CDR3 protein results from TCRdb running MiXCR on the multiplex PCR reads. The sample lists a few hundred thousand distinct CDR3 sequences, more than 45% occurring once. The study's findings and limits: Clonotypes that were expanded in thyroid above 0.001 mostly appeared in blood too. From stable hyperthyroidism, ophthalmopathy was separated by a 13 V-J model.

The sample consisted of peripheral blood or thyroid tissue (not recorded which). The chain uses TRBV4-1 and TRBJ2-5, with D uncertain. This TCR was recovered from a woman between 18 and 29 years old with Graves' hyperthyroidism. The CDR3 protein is CASSQEGGPPETQYF. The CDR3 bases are TGCGCCAGCAGCCAAGAAGGCGGCCCCCCAGAGACCCAGTACTTC.